This entry lists 24 T cell receptor beta chains sequenced from one sample in a study of shared clonotypes between healthy human individuals. Method: immunoSEQ multiplex PCR; TCRdb's copy keeps in-frame clones and lacks some. Of around 1.4 million clones in the sample, approximately 98.5% were seen once. Sequenced input: naive CD4+ T cells sorted from blood. Subset defined: CD45RA+ positively selected. Every receptor here comes from a man aged 25 to 40 in good health.

The chain couples TRBV6-1 to TRBJ1-2, with 7 bases lining up with TRBD1. Looked up from germline, CDR1 is MNHNS and CDR2 is SASEGT. This CDR3 contains 13 residues. The J segment lost 7 bases and the V segment lost 5 bases, leaving 7 bases of the junction unmatched. The CDR3 DNA follows: TGTGCCAGCAGTCGAGACAGGGTTCCTGGCTACACCTTC. Encoded protein: CASSRDRVPGYTF.

The rearrangement joins TRBV7-9 to TRBJ2-6, with 9 bases that match TRBD1. The length of the CDR3 is 18 residues. Trimming at V came to 5 bases and at J to 5 bases, leaving 13 bases not matched to a gene. Germline-derived CDR1 and CDR2 are SEHNR and FQNEAQ (reference sequence). The CDR3 spells CASSPQTGGASWANVLTF. The DNA of the CDR3 is TGTGCCAGCAGCCCCCAGACAGGGGGTGCCTCGTGGGCCAACGTCCTGACTTTC.

This clone was recorded only once. V is TRBV6-5 and J is TRBJ2-7; possibly TRBD1 for D (6 bases). The CDR3 totals 14 residues. Germline V gives CDR1 MNHEY, CDR2 SVGAGI. Between the trimmed V and J ends, which lost 2 bases and 6 bases, there was a span of 14 bases. The CDR3 region has the DNA TGTGCCAGCAGTTACCGTACACAGGGACCCGAGCAGTACTTC. It codes for CASSYRTQGPEQYF.

Notes on this clone: One end of the junction varies from germline; a read error may be responsible. The chain has TRBV6-5 and TRBJ1-2; D is possibly TRBD1 (6 bases). The germline gives CDR1 MNHEY, CDR2 SVGAGI. This CDR3 is built from 12 residues. The CDR3 loop is CASSNSGQTSNF. In nucleotides, the CDR3 is TGTGCCAGCAGTAATTCTGGACAGACCTCAAACTTC.

J is TRBJ2-5 and V is TRBV19, with TRBD2 identical over 7 bases. Losses at the gene ends were 5 bases for V and 1 base for J; bases not matched to a gene: 10. This CDR3 spans 16 amino acids. Germline CDR1 reads LNHDA; CDR2 reads SQIVND (reference sequence). CDR3: CASSQWGGRSQETQYF. DNA of the CDR3: TGTGCCAGTAGTCAATGGGGGGGGAGGTCCCAAGAGACCCAGTACTTC. The entire variable domain, with the rest obtained from reference TRBV19 and TRBJ2-5, is as follows: DGGITQSPKYLFRKEGQNVTLSCEQNLNHDAMYWYRQDPGQGLRLIYYSQIVNDFQKGDIAEGYSVSREKKESFPLTVTSAQKNPTAFYLCASSQWGGRSQETQYFGPGTRLLVL.

The chain employs TRBV30 and TRBJ1-4; 7 nucleotides agree with TRBD1. V was pared by 3 bases and J by 5 bases, with 9 bases of the junction left unmatched. The CDR3 sequence is 15 residues long. Germline lookup yields CDR1 GTSNPN and CDR2 SVGIG (reference sequence). The CDR3 loop is CAWRGGTVGNEKLFF. DNA of the CDR3: TGTGCCTGGAGGGGCGGGACAGTGGGAAATGAAAAACTGTTTTTT. Using reference TRBV30 and TRBJ1-4 for the parts outside the CDR3, the full variable domain is SQTIHQWPATLVQPVGSPLSLECTVEGTSNPNLYWYRQAAGRGLQLLFYSVGIGQISSEVPQNLSASRPQDRQFILSSKKLLLSDSGFYLCAWRGGTVGNEKLFFGSGTQLSVL.

The J gene is TRBJ2-3, the V gene TRBV14; no clear D. This CDR3 comprises 12 residues. CDR1 and CDR2 from the germline V gene are SGHDN and FVKESK. V was cut by 1 base and J by 9 bases, with 8 bases left in between. In DNA, the CDR3 is TGTGCCAGCAGCCAAGCAGTGGGGACGCAGTATTTT. It yields the protein CASSQAVGTQYF.

The chain links TRBV5-6 to TRBJ1-1; D gene uncertain. CDR1 is SGHDT, CDR2 YYEEEE, per germline. V shed 2 bases and J shed 4 bases, with 3 bases lying between them. This CDR3 contains 11 residues. The CDR3 region has the DNA TGTGCCAGCAGCTTCCGCACTGAAGCTTTCTTT. This sequence encodes CASSFRTEAFF.

This clone has a single count. This chain links TRBV25-1 with TRBJ2-7; the D is unclear. The CDR3 covers 13 residues. Trimming removed 4 bases at V and 6 bases at J, with 13 bases between. Germline CDR1 reads MGHDK; CDR2 reads SYGVNS. The CDR3 sequence is CASSAPQPGEQYF. CDR3 sequence (DNA): TGTGCCAGCAGTGCTCCACAGCCAGGCGAGCAGTACTTC.

The chain links TRBV7-9 to TRBJ2-7; 9 bases are a match to TRBD1. V shed 2 bases and J 3 bases; nucleotides not matched to a gene: 5. Germline values: CDR1 SEHNR, CDR2 FQNEAQ (reference sequence). CDR3 length: 15 residues. CDR3 DNA sequence: TGTGCCAGCAGCTTAAGCCGGGACAGGGACTACGAGCAGTACTTC. It codes for CASSLSRDRDYEQYF.

The sample holds one count of this clone. CDR3 amino acids: CASSQRTSGSTGELFF. The DNA for the CDR3 is TGTGCCAGCAGCCAGCGGACTAGCGGGAGCACCGGGGAGCTGTTTTTT. The V call is TRBV7-2, the J call TRBJ2-2; 13 nucleotides line up with TRBD2. Per the germline V gene, CDR1 is SGHTA and CDR2 is FQGNSA. Losses at the gene ends were 5 bases for V and 4 bases for J; bases not matched to a gene: 4. This CDR3 is built from 16 residues.

The chain carries TRBV2 and TRBJ1-5, with TRBD1 matching over 12 bases. V lost 6 bases, J lost 5 bases, and 5 bases stayed unmatched. The length of the CDR3 is 15 residues. CDR1 is SNHLY, CDR2 FYNNEI, per germline. The DNA for the CDR3 is TGTGCCAGCAGGGGGGACAGGGGGCAGGATCAGCCCCAGCATTTT. Residues: CASRGDRGQDQPQHF. The whole variable domain, filled in from reference TRBV2 and TRBJ1-5, reads EPEVTQTPSHQVTQMGQEVILRCVPISNHLYFYWYRQILGQKVEFLVSFYNNEISEKSEIFDDQFSVERPDGSNFTLKIRSTKLEDSAMYFCASRGDRGQDQPQHFGDGTRLSIL.

The table lists this clone with a count of one. V and J are TRBV9 and TRBJ2-1; 11 bases match TRBD2. The CDR3 extends over 18 amino acids. Germline trimming cut 0 bases from V and 3 bases from J; bases unmatched to any gene: 8. Germline values: CDR1 SGDLS, CDR2 YYNGEE. CDR3 coding DNA: TGTGCCAGCAGCGTAGACCCTAGCGGGAGGCCACACTACAATGAGCAGTTCTTC. Protein sequence: CASSVDPSGRPHYNEQFF.

V and J are TRBV5-1 and TRBJ2-1; TRBD2 aligns across 11 bases. The CDR3 has 15 amino acids. The germline V gene encodes CDR1 SGHRS and CDR2 YFSETQ. The V gene end was trimmed by 1 base and the J gene end by 9 bases; junction bases not matched to a gene: 6. Here the CDR3 DNA reads TGCGCCAGCAGCTTGTTTAGCGGGAGGGCCGGTGAGCAGTTCTTC. It specifies CASSLFSGRAGEQFF.

V and J are TRBV4-1 and TRBJ2-7, with D possibly TRBD1 on 6 matching bases. The germline V gene has CDR1 MGHRA and CDR2 YSYEKL. V was cut by 0 bases and J by 2 bases, with 11 bases left in between. The CDR3 is made up of 15 amino acids. CDR3 loop: CASSQEGDTTYEQYF. The CDR3 nucleotides read TGCGCCAGCAGCCAAGAAGGGGACACTACCTACGAGCAGTACTTC.

This clone appeared once. The rearrangement links TRBV27 to TRBJ2-3, with D unresolved. Per the germline V gene, CDR1 is MNHEY and CDR2 is SMNVEV (reference sequence). This CDR3 spans 15 amino acids. V was cut by 8 bases and J by 1 base, with 16 bases left in between. CDR3 sequence (DNA): TGTGCCAGCCAATCCGGCAGGACGGGCACAGATACGCAGTATTTT. Protein: CASQSGRTGTDTQYF.

This chain uses TRBV5-1 with TRBJ2-1, with D perhaps assigned TRBD1 or TRBD2 (7 bases each). The V and J ends lost 0 bases and 2 bases respectively, with 24 bases between them. This CDR3 contains 20 residues. CDR1 and CDR2 from the germline V gene are SGHRS and YFSETQ. This CDR3 is CASSLEKGAFREGPYNEQFF. The CDR3 region has the DNA TGCGCCAGCAGCTTGGAAAAGGGGGCTTTTAGGGAGGGCCCCTACAATGAGCAGTTCTTC.

The chain uses TRBV4-3 and TRBJ1-2; D is perhaps TRBD1 (5 bases). The length of the CDR3 is 14 residues. Per germline, CDR1 LGHNA and CDR2 YSLEER. V dropped 0 bases and J dropped 8 bases, with 13 bases sitting between them. This CDR3 is CASSQDRGTGGYTF. The CDR3 DNA is TGCGCCAGCAGCCAAGATCGGGGGACCGGGGGCTACACCTTC.

This chain uses TRBV7-8 with TRBJ2-1; D may be TRBD1 (5 bases). The CDR3 totals 15 residues. Trimming took off 8 bases at V and 3 bases at J, with 17 bases between the two ends. Germline assignment: CDR1 SGHVS and CDR2 FQNEAQ. The CDR3, as DNA: TGTGCCAGCTCACATGGGGCGTCCAACTACAATGAGCAGTTCTTC. Residues: CASSHGASNYNEQFF.

The gene calls are TRBV5-4 and TRBJ2-7; 11 bases line up with TRBD2. CDR3 size: 16 residues. Germline trimming cut 4 bases from V and 7 bases from J; bases unmatched to any gene: 13. Germline CDR1 reads SGHNT; CDR2 reads YYREEE (reference sequence). The CDR3 spells CASSPIGTSGQGEQYF. The CDR3 DNA is TGTGCCAGCAGCCCTATCGGGACTAGCGGCCAGGGAGAGCAGTACTTC.

The genes are TRBV9 and TRBJ2-1; D assignment may be TRBD1 or TRBD2 (5 bases each). CDR1 and CDR2 from the germline V gene are SGDLS and YYNGEE. V lost 4 bases to trimming and J lost 9 bases, with 14 bases between them. The CDR3 consists of 13 residues. This chain's CDR3 is CASSPVGVAEQFF. The DNA for the CDR3 is TGTGCCAGCAGCCCGGTGGGGGTGGCTGAGCAGTTCTTC.

The genes are TRBV5-1 and TRBJ2-4; 8 nucleotides match TRBD2. The CDR3 runs 16 residues. Looked up from germline, CDR1 is SGHRS and CDR2 is YFSETQ. The J segment lost 2 bases and the V segment lost 4 bases, leaving 8 bases of the junction unmatched. The CDR3 nucleotides are TGCGCCAGCAGCGGTGCGGGAGGTCGAACCAAAAACATTCAGTACTTC. Amino acid sequence: CASSGAGGRTKNIQYF.

This chain uses TRBV9 with TRBJ2-1; 7 positions agree with TRBD1. CDR1 and CDR2 (germline): SGDLS, YYNGEE. V dropped 2 bases and J dropped 4; count of bases not matched to a gene: 6. The CDR3 is made up of 15 amino acids. The CDR3 DNA reads as TGTGCCAGCAGCGTTGGGACAGTTCTATACAATGAGCAGTTCTTC. Its protein is CASSVGTVLYNEQFF.

This chain uses TRBV2 with TRBJ2-2; D gene unclear. Germline V CDR1 and CDR2: SNHLY, FYNNEI. Trimming pared 7 bases from V and 6 bases from J, leaving 15 bases between. This CDR3 is 14 amino acids long. Written as DNA, the CDR3 is TGTGCCAGCATGAAGGGTCGTTCTCCCGGGGAGCTGTTTTTT. Protein product: CASMKGRSPGELFF.